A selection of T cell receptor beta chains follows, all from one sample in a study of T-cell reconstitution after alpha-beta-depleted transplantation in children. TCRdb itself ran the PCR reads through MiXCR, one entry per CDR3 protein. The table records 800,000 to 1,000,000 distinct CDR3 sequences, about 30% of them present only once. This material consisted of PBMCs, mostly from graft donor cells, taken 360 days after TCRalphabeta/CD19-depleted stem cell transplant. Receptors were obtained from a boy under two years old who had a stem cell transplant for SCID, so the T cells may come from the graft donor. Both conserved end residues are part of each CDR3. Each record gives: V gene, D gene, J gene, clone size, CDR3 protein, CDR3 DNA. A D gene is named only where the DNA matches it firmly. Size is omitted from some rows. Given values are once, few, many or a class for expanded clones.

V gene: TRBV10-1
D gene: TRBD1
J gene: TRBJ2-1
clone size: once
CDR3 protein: CASGVTGTGGYNEQFF
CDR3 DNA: TGCGCCAGCGGGGTCACCGGGACAGGGGGCTACAATGAGCAGTTCTTC

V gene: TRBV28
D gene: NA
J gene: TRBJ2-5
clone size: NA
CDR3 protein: CASSLVGPARRETQYF
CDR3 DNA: TGTGCCAGCAGTTTGGTGGGACCCGCTCGGCGGGAGACCCAGTACTTC

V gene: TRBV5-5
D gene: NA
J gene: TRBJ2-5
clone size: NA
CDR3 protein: CASSLDVNQETQYF
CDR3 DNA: TGTGCCAGCAGCTTGGATGTTAACCAAGAGACCCAGTACTTC

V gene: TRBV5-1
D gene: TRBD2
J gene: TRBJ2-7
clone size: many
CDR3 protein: CASSRTSGGDEQYF
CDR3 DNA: TGCGCCAGCAGCCGGACTAGCGGGGGCGACGAGCAGTACTTC

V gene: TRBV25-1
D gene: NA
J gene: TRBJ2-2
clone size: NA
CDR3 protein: CASSEFGHVNTGELFF
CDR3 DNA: TGTGCCAGCAGTGAATTTGGCCACGTGAACACCGGGGAGCTGTTTTTT

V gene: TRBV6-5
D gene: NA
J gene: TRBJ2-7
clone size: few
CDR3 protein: CASSYGTTYEQYF
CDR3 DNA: TGTGCCAGCAGTTACGGCACCACATATGAGCAGTACTTC

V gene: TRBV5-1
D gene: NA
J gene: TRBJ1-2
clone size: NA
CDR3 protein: CASRIIYGAYGYTF
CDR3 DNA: TGCGCCAGCCGAATCATTTACGGCGCCTATGGCTACACCTTC

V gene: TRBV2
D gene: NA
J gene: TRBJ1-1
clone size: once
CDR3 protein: CASNPMNTEAFF
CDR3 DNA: TGTGCCAGCAATCCTATGAACACTGAAGCTTTCTTT

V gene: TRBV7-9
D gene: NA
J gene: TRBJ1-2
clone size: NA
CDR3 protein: CASSSLRQFLGYTF
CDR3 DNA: TGTGCCAGCAGCTCCCTTAGACAGTTCCTTGGCTACACCTTC

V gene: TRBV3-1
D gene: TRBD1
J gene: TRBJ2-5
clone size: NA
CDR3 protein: CASSRDSKSSRRTQYF
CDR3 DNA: TGTGCCAGCAGTAGGGACAGTAAATCAAGTCGTCGGACCCAGTACTTC

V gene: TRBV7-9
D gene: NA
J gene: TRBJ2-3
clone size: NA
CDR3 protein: CASSFGSRSTDTQYF
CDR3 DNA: TGTGCCAGCAGCTTTGGCTCCCGGTCCACAGATACGCAGTATTTT

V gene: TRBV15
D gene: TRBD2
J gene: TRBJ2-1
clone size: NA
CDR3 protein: CATSRDLAGGPLMEQFF
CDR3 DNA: TGTGCCACCAGCAGAGATCTAGCGGGGGGGCCGTTGATGGAGCAGTTCTTC

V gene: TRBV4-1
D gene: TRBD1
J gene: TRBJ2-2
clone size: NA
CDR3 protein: CASSVGQGENTGELFF
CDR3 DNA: TGCGCCAGCAGCGTCGGACAGGGCGAGAACACCGGGGAGCTGTTTTTT

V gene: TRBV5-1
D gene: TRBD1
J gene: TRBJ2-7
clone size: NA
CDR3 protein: CASSLRGTGAFYEQYF
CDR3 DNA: TGCGCCAGCAGCCTCAGGGGAACAGGGGCCTTCTACGAGCAGTACTTC

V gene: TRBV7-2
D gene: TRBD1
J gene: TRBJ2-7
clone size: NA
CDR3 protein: CASSLFSGQDYEQYF
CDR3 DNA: TGTGCCAGCAGCCTATTCTCGGGACAGGACTACGAGCAGTACTTC

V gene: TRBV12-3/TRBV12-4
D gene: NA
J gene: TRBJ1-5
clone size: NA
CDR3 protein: CASSLARQRGNQPQHF
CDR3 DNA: TGTGCCAGCAGTTTGGCCCGACAGAGGGGCAATCAGCCCCAGCATTTT

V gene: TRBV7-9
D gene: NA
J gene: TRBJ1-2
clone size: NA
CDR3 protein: CASSYLPRTRREGYTF
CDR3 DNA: TGTGCCAGCAGCTACCTTCCCCGGACACGAAGGGAGGGCTACACCTTC

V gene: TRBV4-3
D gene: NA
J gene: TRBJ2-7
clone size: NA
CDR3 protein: CASSQGFLGRQIPTYEQYF
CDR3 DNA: TGCGCCAGCAGCCAAGGTTTTCTCGGGCGACAGATCCCAACCTACGAGCAGTACTTC

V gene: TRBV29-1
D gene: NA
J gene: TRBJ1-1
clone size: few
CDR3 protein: CSGSTGNTGNTEAFF
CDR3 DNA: TGCAGCGGGAGTACAGGGAATACCGGGAACACTGAAGCTTTCTTT

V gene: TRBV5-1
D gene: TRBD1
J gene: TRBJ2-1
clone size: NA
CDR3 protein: CASSPPGQASNEQFF
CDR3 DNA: TGCGCCAGCAGCCCTCCGGGACAGGCTTCCAATGAGCAGTTCTTC

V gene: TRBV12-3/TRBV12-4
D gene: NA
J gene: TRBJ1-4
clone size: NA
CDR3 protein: CASSPRPATNEKLFF
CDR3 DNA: TGTGCCAGCAGTCCAAGACCTGCAACTAATGAAAAACTGTTTTTT

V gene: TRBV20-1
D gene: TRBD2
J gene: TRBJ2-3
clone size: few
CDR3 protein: CSATVGGGDTQYF
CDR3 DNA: TGCAGTGCTACGGTCGGGGGAGGGGATACGCAGTATTTT

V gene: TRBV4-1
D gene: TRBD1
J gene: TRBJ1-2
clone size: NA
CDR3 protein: CASSQGQGHYGYTF
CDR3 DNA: TGCGCCAGCAGCCAGGGACAGGGCCACTATGGCTACACCTTC

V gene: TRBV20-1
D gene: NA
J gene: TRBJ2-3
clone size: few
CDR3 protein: CSARDSQGGLDTQYF
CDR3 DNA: TGCAGTGCCAGAGACAGTCAAGGAGGTCTAGATACGCAGTATTTT

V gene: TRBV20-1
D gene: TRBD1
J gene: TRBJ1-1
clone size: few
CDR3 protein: CSASVQGALPGEAFF
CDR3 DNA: TGCAGTGCTAGCGTACAGGGGGCACTACCCGGTGAAGCTTTCTTT

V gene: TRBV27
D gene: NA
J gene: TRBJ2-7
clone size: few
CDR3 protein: CASSYRGGRYEQYF
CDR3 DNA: TGTGCCAGCAGTTACAGGGGGGGGAGGTACGAGCAGTACTTC

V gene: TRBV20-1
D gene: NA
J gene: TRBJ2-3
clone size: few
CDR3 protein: CSAKTGGGADTQYF
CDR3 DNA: TGCAGTGCTAAGACTGGAGGGGGGGCTGATACGCAGTATTTT

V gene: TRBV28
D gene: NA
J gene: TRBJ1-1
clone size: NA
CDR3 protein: CASSLTDGGTEAFF
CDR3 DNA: TGTGCCAGCAGTTTAACAGATGGGGGGACTGAAGCTTTCTTT

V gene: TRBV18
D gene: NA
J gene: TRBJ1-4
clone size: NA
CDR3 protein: CASSPPGGEKLFF
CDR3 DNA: TGTGCCAGCTCACCCCCCGGGGGCGAAAAACTGTTTTTT

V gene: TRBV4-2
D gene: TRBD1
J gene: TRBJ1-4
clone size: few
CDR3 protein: CASSQGTGQQEKLFF
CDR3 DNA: TGTGCCAGCAGCCAGGGGACAGGGCAGCAGGAAAAACTGTTTTTT

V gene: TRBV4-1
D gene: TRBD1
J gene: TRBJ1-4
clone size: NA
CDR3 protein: CASSHRDRVGEKLFF
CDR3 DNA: TGCGCCAGCAGCCACCGTGACAGGGTGGGGGAAAAACTGTTTTTT

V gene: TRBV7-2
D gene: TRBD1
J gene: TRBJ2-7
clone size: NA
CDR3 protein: CASSSRDRGNPYEQYF
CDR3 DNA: TGTGCCAGCAGCTCCCGGGACAGGGGTAACCCCTACGAGCAGTACTTC

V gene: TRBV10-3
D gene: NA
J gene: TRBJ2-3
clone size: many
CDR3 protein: CAIRGEGTTDTQYF
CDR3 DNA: TGTGCCATCAGGGGAGAAGGGACAACAGATACGCAGTATTTT

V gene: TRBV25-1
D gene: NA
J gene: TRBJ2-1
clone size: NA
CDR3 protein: CASSEYIRNEQFF
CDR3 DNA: TGTGCCAGCAGTGAATATATTAGGAATGAGCAGTTCTTC

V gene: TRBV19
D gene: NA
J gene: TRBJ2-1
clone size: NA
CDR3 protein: CASSLQEGAFNEQFF
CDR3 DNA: TGTGCCAGTAGTTTACAGGAGGGGGCGTTCAATGAGCAGTTCTTC

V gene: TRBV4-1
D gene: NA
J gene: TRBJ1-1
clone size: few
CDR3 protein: CASSHLSRNEAFF
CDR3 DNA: TGCGCCAGCAGCCACCTGTCAAGGAATGAAGCTTTCTTT

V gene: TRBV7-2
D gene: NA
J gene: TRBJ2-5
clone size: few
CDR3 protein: CASSDRGRETQYF
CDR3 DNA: TGTGCCAGCAGCGATAGGGGGAGGGAGACCCAGTACTTC

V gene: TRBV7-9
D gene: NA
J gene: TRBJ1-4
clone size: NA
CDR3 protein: CASTTGALSRSEKLFF
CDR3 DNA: TGTGCCAGCACCACGGGGGCCCTGAGTCGGAGTGAAAAACTGTTTTTT

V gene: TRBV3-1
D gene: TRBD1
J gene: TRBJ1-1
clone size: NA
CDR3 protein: CASSQADRGSTEAFF
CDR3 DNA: TGTGCCAGCAGCCAAGCCGACAGGGGGAGCACTGAAGCTTTCTTT

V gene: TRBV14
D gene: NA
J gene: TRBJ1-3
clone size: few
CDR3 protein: CASSQEWGSGNTIYF
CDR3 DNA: TGTGCCAGCAGCCAAGAGTGGGGGAGTGGAAACACCATATATTTT

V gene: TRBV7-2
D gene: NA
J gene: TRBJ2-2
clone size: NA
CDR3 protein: CASSLAPELFF
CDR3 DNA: TGTGCCAGCAGCCTAGCTCCCGAGCTGTTTTTT